Shown below are 13 T cell receptor beta chains from a single sample sequenced in a study of blood T cell repertoires in COVID-19. Measured with immunoSEQ multiplex PCR; TCRdb has only the in-frame clones, and not every one. The sample contains around 100,000 clones, almost 90% of which appear only once. The source material was peripheral blood. The receptors were sampled from a human donor in a cohort sampled during active COVID-19.

The chain recombines TRBV6-2 or TRBV6-3 with TRBJ2-2; D is possibly TRBD2 (6 bases). V lost 0 bases to trimming and J lost 5 bases, with 7 bases between them. The CDR3 sequence is 14 residues long. CDR1 is MNHEY, CDR2 SVGEGT, per germline. The chain's CDR3 is CASSYSGTTGELFF. The CDR3 bases are TGTGCCAGCAGTTACTCAGGGACTACCGGGGAGCTGTTTTTT.

The genes are TRBV7-8 and TRBJ2-2, with D possibly being TRBD1 (5 bases). The CDR3 consists of 15 residues. Trimming cost V 3 bases and J 5 bases, with 13 bases left between them. Germline assignment: CDR1 SGHVS and CDR2 FQNEAQ. Here the CDR3 reads CASSFLAQGTGELFF. Written as DNA, the CDR3 is TGTGCCAGCAGCTTCCTCGCCCAGGGAACCGGGGAGCTGTTTTTT.

This chain links TRBV11-2 with TRBJ2-7; D ambiguous. The CDR3 contains 13 residues. Between the trimmed V and J ends, which lost 1 base and 0 bases, there was a span of 4 bases. CDR1 and CDR2 from the germline V gene are SGHAT and FQNNGV. This chain's CDR3 is CASSLASSYEQYF. The CDR3 nucleotides are TGTGCCAGCAGCTTAGCGTCCTCCTACGAGCAGTACTTC.

This clone was counted a few times. This chain uses TRBV28 with TRBJ2-3, with 9 bases matching TRBD2. V was pared by 6 bases and J by 6 bases, with 16 bases of the junction left unmatched. The CDR3 spans 17 residues. CDR1 and CDR2 (germline): MDHEN, SYDVKM. The CDR3 nucleotides are TGTGCCAGCAGCCCTACCTTAGCGGGGGCCGTCTGGGATACGCAGTATTTT. Its translation: CASSPTLAGAVWDTQYF. Full variable domain (missing parts from reference TRBV28 and TRBJ2-3): DVKVTQSSRYLVKRTGEKVFLECVQDMDHENMFWYRQDPGLGLRLIYFSYDVKMKEKGDIPEGYSVSREKKERFSLILESASTNQTSMYLCASSPTLAGAVWDTQYFGPGTRLTVL.

The chain has TRBV4-2 and TRBJ1-5, with 8 bases identical to TRBD1. J lost 4 bases, V lost 1 base, and 6 bases had no gene match. The germline V gene has CDR1 LGHNA and CDR2 YNFKEQ. This CDR3 is built from 16 residues. DNA of the CDR3: TGTGCCAGCAGCCAAGTGGGTAACAGGGGGAATCAGCCCCAGCATTTT. Translating gives CASSQVGNRGNQPQHF.

The rearrangement links TRBV10-2 to TRBJ1-2; D is ambiguous. The CDR3 length is 12 residues. Germline V CDR1 and CDR2: WSHSY, SAAADI. Trimming left V 2 bases short and J 7 bases short, with 8 bases between. The CDR3 bases are TGCGCCAGCAGTGAGCTCGCGGCTGGCTACACCTTC. This sequence encodes CASSELAAGYTF.

The chain combines TRBV24-1 with TRBJ1-1, with 11 positions matching TRBD1. Germline V lookup: CDR1 KGHDR, CDR2 SFDVKD. V lost 9 bases to trimming and J lost 4 bases; unmatched junction nucleotides: 3. The CDR3 contains 13 residues. CDR3 region: CATEGTGGTEAFF. Here the CDR3 DNA reads TGTGCCACCGAGGGGACAGGGGGCACTGAAGCTTTCTTT.

There are a few counts of this clone. The chain couples TRBV6-1 to TRBJ1-3, with no clear D. V was cut by 2 bases and J by 6 bases, with 5 bases left in between. This CDR3 comprises 12 residues. CDR1 and CDR2 from the germline V gene are MNHNS and SASEGT. The CDR3 nucleotides read TGTGCCAGCAGTGAATTCGTAAACACCATATATTTT. Translated: CASSEFVNTIYF.

This sequence joins TRBV24-1 and TRBJ2-7, with 13 bases fitting TRBD2. V lost 3 bases, J lost 3 bases, and 4 bases stayed unmatched. The V gene's germline CDR1 is KGHDR and CDR2 SFDVKD. CDR3 length: 16 residues. The CDR3 loop reads CATSDPRTSGSYEQYF. The CDR3 nucleotides are TGTGCCACCAGTGATCCTAGGACTAGCGGGAGCTACGAGCAGTACTTC.

Written as DNA, the CDR3 is TGTGCCAGCAGTTTTGGACTTTTGGGGCAGTTCTTC. This gives the protein CASSFGLLGQFF. The chain uses TRBV12-3 or TRBV12-4 and TRBJ2-1, with D possibly TRBD2 on 5 matching bases. The germline V and J ends were trimmed by 3 bases and 12 bases, with 12 bases remaining between them. CDR3 length: 12 residues.

J is TRBJ2-5 and V is TRBV7-9; 10 bases agree with TRBD2. This CDR3 is built from 17 residues. The V gene's germline CDR1 is SEHNR and CDR2 FQNEAQ (reference sequence). V lost 3 bases to trimming and J lost 3 bases; unmatched junction nucleotides: 10. In nucleotides, the CDR3 is TGTGCCAGCAGCTTCCCCAGGGGTAGCGGGGGGAAAGAGACCCAGTACTTC. Translated: CASSFPRGSGGKETQYF.

The gene calls are TRBV7-9 and TRBJ2-3; 9 positions agree with TRBD1. CDR3 length equals 15 residues. Trimming took 5 bases from V and 0 from J; bases not matched to a gene: 3. Per the germline V gene, CDR1 is SEHNR and CDR2 is FQNEAQ (reference sequence). CDR3 nucleotide sequence: TGTGCCAGCAGCGCCGGGACAGGGAGCACAGATACGCAGTATTTT. Protein product: CASSAGTGSTDTQYF.

The chain joins TRBV5-4 to TRBJ1-1, with D possibly TRBD1 on 5 matching bases. Germline V gene lookup returns CDR1 SGHNT and CDR2 YYREEE (reference sequence). Between the trimmed V and J ends, which lost 4 bases and 4 bases, there was a span of 17 bases. The CDR3 sequence is 15 residues long. The CDR3 here is CASSQGLPRSTEAFF. The CDR3 coding sequence is TGTGCCAGCAGCCAGGGTCTTCCGCGCAGCACTGAAGCTTTCTTT.